Below are 22 T cell receptor beta chains sequenced from a single sample in a study of T cell responses to AZD1222 COVID-19 vaccine. Assay used: immunoSEQ multiplex PCR; TCRdb lists only in-frame clones, some missing. The profile shows about 120,000 clones, over 75% of them singletons. The specimen was peripheral blood, collected 28 days after the second dose of the MenACWY control vaccine. All receptors come from an adult who received the MenACWY meningococcal vaccine as a control.

This sequence joins TRBV6-1 and TRBJ1-2, with unresolved D. This CDR3 contains 13 residues. Between the trimmed V and J ends, which lost 3 bases and 3 bases, there was a span of 8 bases. The germline gives CDR1 MNHNS, CDR2 SASEGT. DNA of the CDR3: TGTGCCAGCAGTGATATCGGGTACTATGGCTACACCTTC. It encodes CASSDIGYYGYTF.

The rearrangement uses TRBV4-1 and TRBJ2-1; D possibly uses TRBD1 or TRBD2 (5 bases each). V lost 4 bases and J 9 bases, leaving 7 bases between the germline ends. Germline V gives CDR1 MGHRA, CDR2 YSYEKL. This CDR3 contains 11 residues. This chain's CDR3 is CASSRGSEQFF. For the CDR3, the DNA is TGCGCCAGCAGCCGGGGGAGTGAGCAGTTCTTC.

V gene TRBV27 combines with J gene TRBJ1-2, with D possibly being TRBD1 (5 bases). V was cut by 2 bases and J by 6 bases, with 19 bases left in between. This CDR3 has 16 amino acids. Germline CDR1 reads MNHEY; CDR2 reads SMNVEV (reference sequence). CDR3 residues: CASSLTGDLRLHGYTF. The CDR3 DNA reads as TGTGCCAGCAGTTTAACCGGGGACCTAAGGCTGCATGGCTACACCTTC.

The V gene is TRBV15, the J gene TRBJ2-5; D unclear. Trimming removed 0 bases from V and 1 base from J, with 9 bases in between. Germline values: CDR1 LNHNV, CDR2 YYDKDF (reference sequence). CDR3 length: 15 residues. CDR3 loop: CATSRDRRTQETQYF. CDR3 coding DNA: TGTGCCACCAGCAGAGATCGGCGGACCCAAGAGACCCAGTACTTC. Using reference TRBV15 and TRBJ2-5 for the parts outside the CDR3, the full variable domain is DAMVIQNPRYQVTQFGKPVTLSCSQTLNHNVMYWYQQKSSQAPKLLFHYYDKDFNNEADTPDNFQSRRPNTSFCFLDIRSPGLGDTAMYLCATSRDRRTQETQYFGPGTRLLVL.

The chain recombines TRBV28 with TRBJ1-1, with D unresolved. Per germline, CDR1 MDHEN and CDR2 SYDVKM. Between the trimmed V and J ends, which lost 10 bases and 1 base, there was a span of 13 bases. The CDR3 loop spans 13 amino acids. The CDR3 is CATTYRSNTEAFF. The CDR3 DNA reads TGTGCCACCACCTACCGTTCGAACACTGAAGCTTTCTTT. Full variable domain (rest looked up from reference TRBV28 and TRBJ1-1): DVKVTQSSRYLVKRTGEKVFLECVQDMDHENMFWYRQDPGLGLRLIYFSYDVKMKEKGDIPEGYSVSREKKERFSLILESASTNQTSMYLCATTYRSNTEAFFGQGTRLTVV.

The chain combines TRBV28 with TRBJ1-6, with 7 bases matching TRBD1. The CDR3 is made up of 18 amino acids. Germline V gene sequence: CDR1 MDHEN, CDR2 SYDVKM. Trimming cost V 3 bases and J 10 bases; bases outside gene matches: 18. CDR3 in DNA: TGTGCCAGCAGTTTGAAAGGGGGCATGGGGGATATTTGGTCACCCCTCCACTTT. Protein: CASSLKGGMGDIWSPLHF.

The J gene is TRBJ1-6, the V gene TRBV11-2; 9 nucleotides align to TRBD1. Germline V lookup: CDR1 SGHAT, CDR2 FQNNGV. The J segment lost 7 bases and the V segment lost 0 bases, leaving 10 bases of the junction unmatched. The CDR3 is 18 residues long. CDR3 amino acids: CASSLDALTGGPNSPLHF. CDR3 in DNA: TGTGCCAGCAGCTTAGATGCCCTGACAGGGGGTCCCAATTCACCCCTCCACTTT.

This clone appeared many times. This chain joins TRBV6-2 or TRBV6-3 and TRBJ2-6; no clear D gene. Germline-derived CDR1 and CDR2 are MNHEY and SVGEGT. The germline V and J ends were trimmed by 2 bases and 0 bases, with 5 bases remaining between them. The CDR3 consists of 15 residues. The DNA of the CDR3 is TGTGCCAGCAGTTACAGTTTCTCTGGGGCCAACGTCCTGACTTTC. It is translated as CASSYSFSGANVLTF.

This clone has a single count. V and J are TRBV27 and TRBJ1-4; D call uncertain. Trimming removed 2 bases from V and 8 bases from J, with 9 bases in between. The CDR3 contains 13 residues. Germline loops: CDR1 MNHEY, CDR2 SMNVEV (reference sequence). In DNA, the CDR3 is TGTGCCAGCAGTTTAGGGGTGGGGGAAAAACTGTTTTTT. Translation: CASSLGVGEKLFF.

This clone appeared once. The chain employs TRBV6-5 and TRBJ1-4; 9 bases line up with TRBD1. The CDR3 totals 14 residues. V lost 4 bases to trimming and J lost 8 bases; unmatched junction nucleotides: 5. The V gene's germline CDR1 is MNHEY and CDR2 SVGAGI. The CDR3 coding sequence is TGTGCCAGCAGTTCGGGACAGGGTGGCGAAAAACTGTTTTTT. Its translation: CASSSGQGGEKLFF.

The count of this clone is one. The chain is built from TRBV18 and TRBJ2-5, with 10 nucleotides matching TRBD1. The CDR3 covers 14 residues. Germline-derived CDR1 and CDR2 are KGHSH and LQKENI. Trimming at V came to 4 bases and at J to 5 bases, leaving 4 bases not matched to a gene. The CDR3 bases are TGTGCCAGCTCACTCGCGGGACAGGGGGAGACCCAGTACTTC. Translation: CASSLAGQGETQYF.

The genes are TRBV6-5 and TRBJ2-5, with 11 bases that match TRBD1. Germline values: CDR1 MNHEY, CDR2 SVGAGI. J lost 5 bases, V lost 7 bases, and 9 bases had no gene match. This CDR3 contains 15 residues. The CDR3 reads CASTLHGQGAETQYF. The CDR3 bases are TGTGCCAGCACTCTTCACGGACAGGGGGCTGAGACCCAGTACTTC.

The V gene is TRBV7-8, the J gene TRBJ1-5; D is ambiguous. Deletions cut 5 bases from V and 5 bases from J, with 16 bases between. Germline V CDR1 and CDR2: SGHVS, FQNEAQ. This CDR3 has 15 residues. DNA for the CDR3: TGTGCCAGCAGCGGACGTCATGGGTTAGATCAGCCCCAGCATTTT. Protein sequence: CASSGRHGLDQPQHF. Full variable domain (missing parts from reference TRBV7-8 and TRBJ1-5): GAGVSQSPRYKVAKRGQDVALRCDPISGHVSLFWYQQALGQGPEFLTYFQNEAQLDKSGLPSDRFFAERPEGSVSTLKIQRTQQEDSAVYLCASSGRHGLDQPQHFGDGTRLSIL.

This chain uses TRBV27 with TRBJ2-5; 7 bases fit TRBD2. CDR1 and CDR2 (germline): MNHEY, SMNVEV (reference sequence). The junction had 8 bases not matched to a gene; V was cut back by 5 bases and J by 5 bases. This CDR3 region has 14 residues. The CDR3 sequence is CASSPLAEGETQYF. For the CDR3, the DNA is TGTGCCAGCAGTCCGCTAGCGGAGGGGGAGACCCAGTACTTC.

The DNA for the CDR3 is TGTGCCAGCGTCCTGGGCGGGGGGCACACCGGGGAGCTGTTTTTT. Amino acid sequence: CASVLGGGHTGELFF. This sequence joins TRBV28 and TRBJ2-2; the match to TRBD2 covers 8 bases. This CDR3 is built from 15 residues. Germline CDR1 reads MDHEN; CDR2 reads SYDVKM. J gave up 3 bases and V 8 bases, and 8 bases lay outside the gene matches.

This chain connects TRBV3-1 (or the pseudogene TRBV3-2) to TRBJ1-2; 10 bases fit TRBD1. CDR3 length: 17 residues. The ends lost 0 bases at V and 0 bases at J; junction bases unmatched: 4. Per the germline V gene, CDR1 is LGHDT and CDR2 is YNNKEL (reference sequence). DNA of the CDR3: TGTGCCAGCAGCCAAGATAGTGGGACAGGGGCTAACTATGGCTACACCTTC. It translates to CASSQDSGTGANYGYTF.

The chain is built from TRBV9 and TRBJ1-2, with a weak D call TRBD1 (5 bases). V was cut by 4 bases and J by 8 bases, with 24 bases left in between. This CDR3 contains 16 residues. The germline V gene has CDR1 SGDLS and CDR2 YYNGEE. The CDR3 DNA follows: TGTGCCAGCAGCTTAGCTTTTGGGGCTTCCAGCGAAGGCTACACCTTC. Its protein is CASSLAFGASSEGYTF.

The gene calls are TRBV2 and TRBJ1-5; D call uncertain. The V gene's germline CDR1 is SNHLY and CDR2 FYNNEI. There are 13 residues in the CDR3. With 1 base removed from V and 2 bases from J, the gap between germline ends came to 3 bases. CDR3 coding DNA: TGTGCCAGCAGTGAAGGGGGCAATCAGCCCCAGCATTTT. The encoded protein is CASSEGGNQPQHF.

The V and J genes are TRBV21-1 and TRBJ1-2; the table calls TRBD1, which could not be checked here. TRBV21-1 is a known pseudogene. This CDR3 region has 16 residues. The CDR3 protein is CASSIQQVFSLYGYTF. The CDR3 region has the DNA TGTGCCAGCAGCATACAACAGGTCTTTTCCCTCTATGGCTACACCTTC.

The V gene is TRBV4-3, the J gene TRBJ2-5; D gene unclear. V lost 1 base and J 5 bases, leaving 8 bases between the germline ends. Germline V lookup: CDR1 LGHNA, CDR2 YSLEER. This CDR3 has 13 amino acids. DNA of the CDR3: TGCGCCAGCAGCCAAGCACTTTACGAGACCCAGTACTTC. Translation gives CASSQALYETQYF.

The chain joins TRBV24-1 to TRBJ2-2; weak D call: TRBD2 (5 bases). The CDR3 spans 16 residues. V was cut by 2 bases and J by 3 bases, with 12 bases left in between. The germline V gene encodes CDR1 KGHDR and CDR2 SFDVKD. The CDR3 DNA follows: TGTGCCACCAGTGATTCGGACTTGTCGTACACCGGGGAGCTGTTTTTT. It specifies CATSDSDLSYTGELFF.

The chain joins TRBV7-9 to TRBJ1-2; 7 bases align to TRBD1. Germline V CDR1 and CDR2: SEHNR, FQNEAQ (reference sequence). The CDR3 consists of 15 residues. The J segment lost 0 bases and the V segment lost 1 base, leaving 2 bases of the junction unmatched. CDR3 sequence (DNA): TGTGCCAGCAGCTTAGTACAGGGGCCTAACTATGGCTACACCTTC. Protein product: CASSLVQGPNYGYTF.